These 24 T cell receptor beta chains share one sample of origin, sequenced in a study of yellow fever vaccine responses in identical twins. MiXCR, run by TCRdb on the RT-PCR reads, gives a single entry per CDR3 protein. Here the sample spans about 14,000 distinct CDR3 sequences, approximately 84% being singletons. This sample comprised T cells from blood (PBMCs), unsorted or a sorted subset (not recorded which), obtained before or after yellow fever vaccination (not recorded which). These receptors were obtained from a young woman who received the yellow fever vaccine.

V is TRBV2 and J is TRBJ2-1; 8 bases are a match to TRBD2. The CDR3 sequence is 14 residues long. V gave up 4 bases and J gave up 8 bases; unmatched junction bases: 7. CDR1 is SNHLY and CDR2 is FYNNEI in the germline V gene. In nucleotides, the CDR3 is TGTGCCAGCAGTGCTAACGGGAGGGCCTATGAGCAGTTCTTC. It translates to CASSANGRAYEQFF.

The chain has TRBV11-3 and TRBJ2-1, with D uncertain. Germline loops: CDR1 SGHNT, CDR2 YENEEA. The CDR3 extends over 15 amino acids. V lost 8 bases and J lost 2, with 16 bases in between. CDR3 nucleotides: TGTGCCAGCGGCCATTCTAGTGGGCCCTACAATGAGCAGTTCTTC. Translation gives CASGHSSGPYNEQFF.

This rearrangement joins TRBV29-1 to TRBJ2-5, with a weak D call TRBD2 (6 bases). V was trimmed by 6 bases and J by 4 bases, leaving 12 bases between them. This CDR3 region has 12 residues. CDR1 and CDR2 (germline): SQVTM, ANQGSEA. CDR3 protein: CSVDQGGETQYF. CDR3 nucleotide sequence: TGCAGCGTAGACCAGGGAGGAGAGACCCAGTACTTC.

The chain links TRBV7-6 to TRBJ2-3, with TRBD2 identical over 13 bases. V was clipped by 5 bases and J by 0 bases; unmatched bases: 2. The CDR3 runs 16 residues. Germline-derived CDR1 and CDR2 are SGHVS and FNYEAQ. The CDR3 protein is CASSPGLAGSTDTQYF. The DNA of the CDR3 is TGTGCCAGCAGCCCGGGACTAGCGGGGAGCACAGATACGCAGTATTTT.

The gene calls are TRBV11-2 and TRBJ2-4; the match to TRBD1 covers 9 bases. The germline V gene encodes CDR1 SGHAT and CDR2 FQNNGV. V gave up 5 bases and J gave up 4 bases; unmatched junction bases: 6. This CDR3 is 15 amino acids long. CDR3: CASSPSGQGKNIQYF. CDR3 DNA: TGTGCCAGCAGCCCTTCGGGACAGGGAAAAAACATTCAGTACTTC.

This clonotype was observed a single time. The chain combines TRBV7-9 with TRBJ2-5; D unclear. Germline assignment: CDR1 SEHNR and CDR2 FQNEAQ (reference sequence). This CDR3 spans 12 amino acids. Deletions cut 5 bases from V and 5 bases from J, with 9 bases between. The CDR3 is CASSHDLETQYF. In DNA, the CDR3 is TGTGCCAGCAGCCACGACTTGGAGACCCAGTACTTC.

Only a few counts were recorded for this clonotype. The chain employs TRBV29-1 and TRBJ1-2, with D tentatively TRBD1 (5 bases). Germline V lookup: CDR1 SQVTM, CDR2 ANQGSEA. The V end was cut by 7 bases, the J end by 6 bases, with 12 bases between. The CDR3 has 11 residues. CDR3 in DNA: TGCAGCGATCGGCAGGGAGATGGCTACACCTTC. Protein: CSDRQGDGYTF.

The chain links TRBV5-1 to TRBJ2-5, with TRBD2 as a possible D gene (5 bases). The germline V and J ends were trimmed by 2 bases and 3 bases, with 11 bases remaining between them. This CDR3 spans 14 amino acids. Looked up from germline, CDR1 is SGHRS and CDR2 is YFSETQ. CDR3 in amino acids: CASSFAGSEETQYF. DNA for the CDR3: TGCGCCAGCAGCTTTGCGGGCAGTGAAGAGACCCAGTACTTC.

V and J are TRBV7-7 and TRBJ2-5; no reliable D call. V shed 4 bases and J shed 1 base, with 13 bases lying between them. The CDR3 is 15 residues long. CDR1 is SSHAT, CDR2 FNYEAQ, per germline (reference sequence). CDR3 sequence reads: CASSYQIGVQETQYF. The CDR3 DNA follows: TGTGCCAGCAGCTACCAGATTGGCGTCCAAGAGACCCAGTACTTC. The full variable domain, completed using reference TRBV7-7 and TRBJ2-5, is GAGVSQSPRYKVTKRGQDVTLRCDPISSHATLYWYQQALGQGPEFLTYFNYEAQPDKSGLPSDRFSAERPEGSISTLTIQRTEQRDSAMYRCASSYQIGVQETQYFGPGTRLLVL.

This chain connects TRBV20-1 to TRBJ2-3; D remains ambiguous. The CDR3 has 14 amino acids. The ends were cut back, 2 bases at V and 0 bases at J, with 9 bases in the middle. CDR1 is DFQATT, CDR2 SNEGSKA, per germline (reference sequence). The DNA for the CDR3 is TGCAGTGCTAGAAAAGACGGGAGCACAGATACGCAGTATTTT. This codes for CSARKDGSTDTQYF.

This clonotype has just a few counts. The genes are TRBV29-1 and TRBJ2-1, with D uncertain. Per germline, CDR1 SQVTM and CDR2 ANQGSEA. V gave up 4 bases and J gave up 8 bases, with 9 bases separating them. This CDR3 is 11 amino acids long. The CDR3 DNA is TGCAGCGTTGGGCATTTGGATGAGCAGTTCTTC. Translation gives CSVGHLDEQFF.

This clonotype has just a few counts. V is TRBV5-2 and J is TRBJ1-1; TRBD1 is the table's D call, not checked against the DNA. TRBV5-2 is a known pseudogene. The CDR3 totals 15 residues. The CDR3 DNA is TGCGCCAGCACTACAACAAAAACAGGGGGGACTGAAGCTTTCTTT. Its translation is CASTTTKTGGTEAFF.

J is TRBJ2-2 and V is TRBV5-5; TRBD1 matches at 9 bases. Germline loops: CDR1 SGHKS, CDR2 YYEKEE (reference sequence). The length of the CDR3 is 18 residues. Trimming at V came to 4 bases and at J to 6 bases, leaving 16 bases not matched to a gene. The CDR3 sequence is CASSPLRAQGAPPGELFF. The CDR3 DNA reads TGTGCCAGCAGCCCGCTCAGGGCACAGGGGGCGCCCCCCGGGGAGCTGTTTTTT.

DNA for the CDR3: TGCAGCGTTAAGCACAATGAGCAGTTCTTC. Translation gives CSVKHNEQFF. This sequence joins TRBV29-1 and TRBJ2-1; D remains unclear. Between the trimmed V and J ends, which lost 5 bases and 5 bases, there was a span of 4 bases. This CDR3 has 10 residues. Per germline, CDR1 SQVTM and CDR2 ANQGSEA.

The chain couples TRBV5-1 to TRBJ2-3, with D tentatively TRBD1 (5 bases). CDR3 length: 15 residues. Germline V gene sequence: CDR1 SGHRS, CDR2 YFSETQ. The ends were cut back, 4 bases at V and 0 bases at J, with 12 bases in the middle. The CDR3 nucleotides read TGCGCCAGCAGCACCGACAGTCCTAGCACAGATACGCAGTATTTT. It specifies CASSTDSPSTDTQYF.

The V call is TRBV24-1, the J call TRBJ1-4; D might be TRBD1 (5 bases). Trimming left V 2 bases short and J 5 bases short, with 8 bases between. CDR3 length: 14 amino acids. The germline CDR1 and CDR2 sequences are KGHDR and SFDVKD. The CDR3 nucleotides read TGTGCCACCAGTGATTCAGGGAAGAATGAAAAACTGTTTTTT. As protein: CATSDSGKNEKLFF.

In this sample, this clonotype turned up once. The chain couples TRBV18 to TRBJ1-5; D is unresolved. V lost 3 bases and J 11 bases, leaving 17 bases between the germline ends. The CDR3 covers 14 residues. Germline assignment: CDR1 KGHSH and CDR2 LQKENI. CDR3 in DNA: TGTGCCAGCTCACCGAGACGGACTACGCAAACCCAGCATTTT. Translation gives CASSPRRTTQTQHF.

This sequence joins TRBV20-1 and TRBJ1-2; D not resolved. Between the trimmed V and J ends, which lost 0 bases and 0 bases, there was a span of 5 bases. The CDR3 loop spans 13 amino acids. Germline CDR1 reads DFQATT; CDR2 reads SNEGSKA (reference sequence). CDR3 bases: TGCAGTGCTAGAGATCCCACTAACTATGGCTACACCTTC. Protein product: CSARDPTNYGYTF.

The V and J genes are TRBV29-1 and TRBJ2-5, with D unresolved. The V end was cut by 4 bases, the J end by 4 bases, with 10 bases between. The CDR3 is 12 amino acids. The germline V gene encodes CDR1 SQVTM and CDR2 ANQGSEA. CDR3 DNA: TGCAGCGTTGTTCTGGGTGGAGAGACCCAGTACTTC. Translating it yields CSVVLGGETQYF.

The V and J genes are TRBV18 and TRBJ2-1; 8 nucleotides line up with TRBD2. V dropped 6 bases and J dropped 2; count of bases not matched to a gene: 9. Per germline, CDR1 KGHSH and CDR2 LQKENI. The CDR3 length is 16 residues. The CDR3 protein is CASSSRGSGAYNEQFF. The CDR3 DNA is TGTGCCAGCTCGAGCCGGGGTAGCGGGGCCTACAATGAGCAGTTCTTC.

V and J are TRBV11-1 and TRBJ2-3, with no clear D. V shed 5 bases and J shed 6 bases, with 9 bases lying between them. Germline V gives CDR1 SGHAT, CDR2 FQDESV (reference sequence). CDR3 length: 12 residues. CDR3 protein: CASSEVSDTQYF. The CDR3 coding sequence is TGTGCCAGCAGCGAAGTGTCTGATACGCAGTATTTT. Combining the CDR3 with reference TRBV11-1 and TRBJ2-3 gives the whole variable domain EAEVAQSPRYKITEKSQAVAFWCDPISGHATLYWYRQILGQGPELLVQFQDESVVDDSQLPKDRFSAERLKGVDSTLKIQPAELGDSAMYLCASSEVSDTQYFGPGTRLTVL.

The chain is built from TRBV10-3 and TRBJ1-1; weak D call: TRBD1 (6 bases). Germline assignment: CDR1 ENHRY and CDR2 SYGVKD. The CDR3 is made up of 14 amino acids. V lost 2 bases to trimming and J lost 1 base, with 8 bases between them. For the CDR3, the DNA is TGTGCCATCAGTGAGGCACAGGGGAACACTGAAGCTTTCTTT. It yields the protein CAISEAQGNTEAFF.

The CDR3 DNA reads as TGCGCCAGCAGCCGGGAACACAGGCGTAACTCCTACAATGAGCAGTTCTTC. Protein sequence: CASSREHRRNSYNEQFF. V gene TRBV4-1 combines with J gene TRBJ2-1; maybe TRBD1 (5 bases). The V gene's germline CDR1 is MGHRA and CDR2 YSYEKL. The CDR3 has 17 residues. Trimming removed 4 bases from V and 0 bases from J, with 16 bases in between.

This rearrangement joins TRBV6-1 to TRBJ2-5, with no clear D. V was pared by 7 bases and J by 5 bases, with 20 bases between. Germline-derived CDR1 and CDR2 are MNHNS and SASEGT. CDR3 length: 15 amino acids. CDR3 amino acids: CASNPTYWGRETQYF. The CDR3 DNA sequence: TGTGCCAGCAATCCTACATACTGGGGTAGGGAGACCCAGTACTTC.